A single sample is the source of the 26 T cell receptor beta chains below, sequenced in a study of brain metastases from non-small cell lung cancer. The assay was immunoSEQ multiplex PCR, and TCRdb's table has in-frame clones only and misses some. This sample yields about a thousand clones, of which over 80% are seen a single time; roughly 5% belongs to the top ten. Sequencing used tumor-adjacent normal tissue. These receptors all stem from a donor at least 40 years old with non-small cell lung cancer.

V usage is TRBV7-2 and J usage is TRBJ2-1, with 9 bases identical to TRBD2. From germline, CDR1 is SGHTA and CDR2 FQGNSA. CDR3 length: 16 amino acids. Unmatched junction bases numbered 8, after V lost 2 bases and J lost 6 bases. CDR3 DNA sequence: TGTGCCAGCAGCTTAATGGCGGGGGGGGGAGGCAATGAGCAGTTCTTC. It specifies CASSLMAGGGGNEQFF. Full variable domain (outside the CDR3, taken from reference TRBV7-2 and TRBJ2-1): GAGVSQSPSNKVTEKGKDVELRCDPISGHTALYWYRQSLGQGLEFLIYFQGNSAPDKSGLPSDRFSAERTGGSVSTLTIQRTQQEDSAVYLCASSLMAGGGGNEQFFGPGTRLTVL.

The CDR3 sequence: CASIPGTGGFSGELFF. DNA of the CDR3: TGTGCCAGCATACCCGGGACAGGGGGTTTCAGCGGGGAGCTGTTTTTT. The chain is built from TRBV28 and TRBJ2-2, with 11 bases lining up with TRBD1. V lost 7 bases and J lost 7; bases outside the gene matches: 11. CDR3 size: 16 residues. In germline, CDR1 is MDHEN, CDR2 SYDVKM.

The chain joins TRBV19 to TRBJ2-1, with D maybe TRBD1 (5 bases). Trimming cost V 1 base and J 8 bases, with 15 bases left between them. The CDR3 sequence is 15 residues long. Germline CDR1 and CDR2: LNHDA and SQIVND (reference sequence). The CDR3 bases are TGTGCCAGTAGTATAGGAACAGGCCTCCCGGATGAGCAGTTCTTC. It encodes CASSIGTGLPDEQFF.

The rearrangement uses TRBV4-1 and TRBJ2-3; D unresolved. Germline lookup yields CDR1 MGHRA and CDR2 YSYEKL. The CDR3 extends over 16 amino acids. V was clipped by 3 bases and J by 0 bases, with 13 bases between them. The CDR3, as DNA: TGCGCCAGCAGCCATGGAAGGACGCTTAGCACAGATACGCAGTATTTT. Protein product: CASSHGRTLSTDTQYF.

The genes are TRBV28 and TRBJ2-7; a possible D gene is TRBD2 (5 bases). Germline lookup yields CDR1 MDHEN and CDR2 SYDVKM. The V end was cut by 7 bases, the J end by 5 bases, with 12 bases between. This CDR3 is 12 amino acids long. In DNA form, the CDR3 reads TGTGCCAGCACCGATCGGGATGACGAGCAGTACTTC. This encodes CASTDRDDEQYF. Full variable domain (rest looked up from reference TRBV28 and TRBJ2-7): DVKVTQSSRYLVKRTGEKVFLECVQDMDHENMFWYRQDPGLGLRLIYFSYDVKMKEKGDIPEGYSVSREKKERFSLILESASTNQTSMYLCASTDRDDEQYFGPGTRLTVT.

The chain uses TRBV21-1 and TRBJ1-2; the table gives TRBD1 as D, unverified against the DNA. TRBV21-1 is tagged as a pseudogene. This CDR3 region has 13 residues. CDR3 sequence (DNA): TGTGCCAGCAGCAAACAGGGTAACTATGGCTACACCTTC. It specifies CASSKQGNYGYTF.

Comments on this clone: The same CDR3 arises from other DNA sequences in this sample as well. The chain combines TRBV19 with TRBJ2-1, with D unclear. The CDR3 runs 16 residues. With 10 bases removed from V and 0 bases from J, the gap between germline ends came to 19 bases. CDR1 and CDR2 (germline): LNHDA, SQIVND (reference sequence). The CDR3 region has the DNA TGTGCCACCACACTCTCCGGGCCCCCCTCCTACAATGAGCAGTTCTTC. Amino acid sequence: CATTLSGPPSYNEQFF.

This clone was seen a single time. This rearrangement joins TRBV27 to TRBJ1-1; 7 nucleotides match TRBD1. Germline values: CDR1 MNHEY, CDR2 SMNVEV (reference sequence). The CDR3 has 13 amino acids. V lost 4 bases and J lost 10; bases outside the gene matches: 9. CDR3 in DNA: TGTGCCAGCAGTTCTACGAGACAGGGTTTAGCTTTCTTT. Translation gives CASSSTRQGLAFF.

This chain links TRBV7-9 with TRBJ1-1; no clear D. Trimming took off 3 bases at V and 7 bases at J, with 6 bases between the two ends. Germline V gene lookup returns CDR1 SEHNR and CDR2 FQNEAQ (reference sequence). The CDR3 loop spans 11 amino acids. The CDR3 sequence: CASSFAGEAFF. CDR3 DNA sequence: TGTGCCAGCAGCTTCGCCGGTGAAGCTTTCTTT.

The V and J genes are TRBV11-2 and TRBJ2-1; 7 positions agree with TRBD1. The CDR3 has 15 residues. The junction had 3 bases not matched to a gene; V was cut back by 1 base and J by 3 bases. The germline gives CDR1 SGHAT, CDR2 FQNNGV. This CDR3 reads CASSLAAGGYNEQFF. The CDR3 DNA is TGTGCCAGCAGCTTAGCCGCAGGGGGCTACAATGAGCAGTTCTTC.

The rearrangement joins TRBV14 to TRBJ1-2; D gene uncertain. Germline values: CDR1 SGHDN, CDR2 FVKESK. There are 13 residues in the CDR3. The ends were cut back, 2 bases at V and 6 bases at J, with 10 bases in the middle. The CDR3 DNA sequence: TGTGCCAGCAGCCAATCTGGGGTTCATGGCTACACCTTC. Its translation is CASSQSGVHGYTF.

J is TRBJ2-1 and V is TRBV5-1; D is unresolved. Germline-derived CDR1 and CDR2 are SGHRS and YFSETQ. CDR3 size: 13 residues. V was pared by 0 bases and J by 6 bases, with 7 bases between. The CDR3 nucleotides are TGCGCCAGCAGCTTGGACGTAGGCAATGAGCAGTTCTTC. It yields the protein CASSLDVGNEQFF.

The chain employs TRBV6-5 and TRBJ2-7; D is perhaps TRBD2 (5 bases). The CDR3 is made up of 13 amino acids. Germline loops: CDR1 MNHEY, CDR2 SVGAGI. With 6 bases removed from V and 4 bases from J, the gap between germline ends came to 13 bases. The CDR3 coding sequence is TGTGCCAGCAGAATCGGGGTGAAATACGAGCAGTACTTC. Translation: CASRIGVKYEQYF.

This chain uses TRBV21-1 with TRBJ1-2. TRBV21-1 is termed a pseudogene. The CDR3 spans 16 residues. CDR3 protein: CASSKAGATDNYGYTF. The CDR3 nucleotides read TGTGCCAGCAGCAAAGCGGGTGCCACTGATAACTATGGCTACACCTTC.

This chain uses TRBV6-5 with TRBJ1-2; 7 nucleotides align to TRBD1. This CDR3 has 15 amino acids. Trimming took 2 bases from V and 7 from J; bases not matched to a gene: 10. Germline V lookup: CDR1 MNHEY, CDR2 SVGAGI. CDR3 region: CASSYNQQTGAGYTF. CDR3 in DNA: TGTGCCAGCAGTTACAACCAACAAACAGGGGCTGGCTACACCTTC.

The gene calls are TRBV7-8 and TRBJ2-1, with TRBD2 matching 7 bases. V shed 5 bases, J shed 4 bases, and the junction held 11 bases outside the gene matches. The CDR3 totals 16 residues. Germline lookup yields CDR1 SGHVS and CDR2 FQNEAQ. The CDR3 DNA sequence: TGTGCCAGCAGCCCTAAGACTAGCCGGCCTTACAATGAGCAGTTCTTC. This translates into CASSPKTSRPYNEQFF.

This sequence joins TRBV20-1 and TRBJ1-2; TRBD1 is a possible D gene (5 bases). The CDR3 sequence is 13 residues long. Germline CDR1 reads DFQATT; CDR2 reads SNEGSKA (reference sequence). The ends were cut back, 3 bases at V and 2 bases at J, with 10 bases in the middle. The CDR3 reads CSASPDSNYGYTF. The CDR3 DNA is TGCAGTGCTAGTCCAGACAGCAACTATGGCTACACCTTC.

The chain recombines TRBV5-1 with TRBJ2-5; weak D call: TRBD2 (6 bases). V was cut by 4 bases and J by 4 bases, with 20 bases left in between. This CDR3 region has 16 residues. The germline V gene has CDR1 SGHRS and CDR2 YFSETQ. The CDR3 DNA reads TGCGCCAGCAGCCTTGGTAAGATAGCGGAGCTAGAGACCCAGTACTTC. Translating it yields CASSLGKIAELETQYF.

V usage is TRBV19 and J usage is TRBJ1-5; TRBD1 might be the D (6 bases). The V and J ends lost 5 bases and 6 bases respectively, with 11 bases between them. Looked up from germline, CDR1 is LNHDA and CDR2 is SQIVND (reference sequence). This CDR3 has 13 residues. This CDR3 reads CASSLGDTQPQHF. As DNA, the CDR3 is TGTGCCAGTAGTCTGGGGGACACTCAGCCCCAGCATTTT.

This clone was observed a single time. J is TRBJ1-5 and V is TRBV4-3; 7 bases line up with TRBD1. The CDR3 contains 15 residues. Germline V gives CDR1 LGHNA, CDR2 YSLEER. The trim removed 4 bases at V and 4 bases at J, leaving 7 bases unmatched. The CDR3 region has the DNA TGCGCCAGCAGCCGATTCCGGGACAGTAATCAGCCCCAGCATTTT. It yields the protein CASSRFRDSNQPQHF.

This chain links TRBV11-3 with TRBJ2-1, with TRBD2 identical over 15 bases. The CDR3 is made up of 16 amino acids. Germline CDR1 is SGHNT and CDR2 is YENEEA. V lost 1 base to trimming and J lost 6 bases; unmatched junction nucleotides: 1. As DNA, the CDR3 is TGTGCCAGCAGCTTAGGGACTAGCGGGGGGGCCAATGAGCAGTTCTTC. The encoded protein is CASSLGTSGGANEQFF.

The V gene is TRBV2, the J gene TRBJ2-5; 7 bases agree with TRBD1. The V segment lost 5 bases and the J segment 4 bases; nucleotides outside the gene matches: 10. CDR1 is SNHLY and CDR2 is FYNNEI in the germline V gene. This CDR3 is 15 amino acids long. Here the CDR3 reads CASSTPGQRGETQYF. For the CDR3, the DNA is TGTGCCAGCAGTACTCCGGGACAGAGGGGAGAGACCCAGTACTTC.

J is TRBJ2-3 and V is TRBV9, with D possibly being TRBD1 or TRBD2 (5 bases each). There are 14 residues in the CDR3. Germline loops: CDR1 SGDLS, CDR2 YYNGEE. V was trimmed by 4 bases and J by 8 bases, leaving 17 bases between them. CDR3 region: CASSPRTAQGTQYF. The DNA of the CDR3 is TGTGCCAGCAGCCCCCGGACTGCTCAGGGTACGCAGTATTTT. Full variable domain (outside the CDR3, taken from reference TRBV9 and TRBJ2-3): DSGVTQTPKHLITATGQRVTLRCSPRSGDLSVYWYQQSLDQGLQFLIQYYNGEERAKGNILERFSAQQFPDLHSELNLSSLELGDSALYFCASSPRTAQGTQYFGPGTRLTVL.

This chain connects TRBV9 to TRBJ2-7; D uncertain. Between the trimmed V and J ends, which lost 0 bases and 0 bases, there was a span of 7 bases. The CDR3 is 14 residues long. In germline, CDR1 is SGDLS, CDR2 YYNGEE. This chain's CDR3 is CASSVDVNSYEQYF. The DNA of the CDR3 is TGTGCCAGCAGCGTAGACGTAAACTCCTACGAGCAGTACTTC.

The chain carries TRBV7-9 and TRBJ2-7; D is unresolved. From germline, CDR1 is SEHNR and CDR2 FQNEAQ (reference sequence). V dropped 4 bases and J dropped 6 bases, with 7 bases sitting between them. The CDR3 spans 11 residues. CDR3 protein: CASSSTREQYF. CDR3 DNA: TGTGCCAGCAGCTCCACGCGCGAGCAGTACTTC.

Here the CDR3 reads CATSDSGTGAKLSNQPQHF. The CDR3 DNA reads as TGTGCCACCAGTGATTCCGGGACAGGGGCTAAGTTGAGCAATCAGCCCCAGCATTTT. The genes are TRBV24-1 and TRBJ1-5; 10 bases match TRBD1. The junction had 10 bases not matched to a gene; V was cut back by 2 bases and J by 1 base. The germline CDR1 and CDR2 sequences are KGHDR and SFDVKD. CDR3 size: 19 residues.